The 25 T cell receptor beta chains below all came from one sample that was sequenced in a study of blood T cell repertoires in COVID-19. The table came from immunoSEQ multiplex PCR; TCRdb's copy has only in-frame clones and leaves some out. Among fewer than 80,000 clones listed, 88% were seen once. The sample was peripheral blood. The source of these receptors is a human donor in a cohort sampled during active COVID-19.

The rearrangement joins TRBV12-3 or TRBV12-4 to TRBJ2-2; D perhaps matches TRBD1 (6 bases). CDR3 length: 12 amino acids. V lost 8 bases and J 5 bases, leaving 9 bases between the germline ends. The CDR3 here is CASFRGTGELFF. The DNA of the CDR3 is TGTGCCAGCTTCAGGGGTACCGGGGAGCTGTTTTTT.

This clone was seen a single time. The chain combines TRBV10-3 with TRBJ1-4; 8 nucleotides match TRBD1. V shed 6 bases and J 2 bases; nucleotides not matched to a gene: 8. This CDR3 region has 16 residues. CDR1 is ENHRY, CDR2 SYGVKD, per germline. The CDR3 DNA is TGTGCCATCAGCGGGGGAGACAGGGGCACTAATGAAAAACTGTTTTTT. Residues: CAISGGDRGTNEKLFF.

This clone was picked up one time. V is TRBV7-9 and J is TRBJ1-6, with D tentatively TRBD1 (6 bases). CDR1 is SEHNR, CDR2 FQNEAQ, per germline (reference sequence). This CDR3 is 14 amino acids long. Deletions cut 5 bases from V and 6 bases from J, with 11 bases between. As DNA, the CDR3 is TGTGCCAGCAGCCCGGGACACCTTAATTCACCCCTCCACTTT. Translated: CASSPGHLNSPLHF.

The chain couples TRBV6-6 to TRBJ1-5; 7 bases align to TRBD1. Germline trimming cut 7 bases from V and 1 base from J; bases unmatched to any gene: 4. This CDR3 contains 14 residues. Per the germline V gene, CDR1 is MNHNY and CDR2 is SVGAGI (reference sequence). CDR3 nucleotides: TGTGCCAGCACCGGGACAGCAAGCAATCAGCCCCAGCATTTT. It specifies CASTGTASNQPQHF.

The V call is TRBV30, the J call TRBJ2-7, with 8 bases that match TRBD2. The CDR3 runs 14 residues. The trim removed 2 bases at V and 2 bases at J, leaving 5 bases unmatched. CDR1 and CDR2 from the germline V gene are GTSNPN and SVGIG (reference sequence). CDR3 sequence reads: CAWSPTSAAYEQYF. For the CDR3, the DNA is TGTGCCTGGAGTCCGACTAGCGCGGCCTACGAGCAGTACTTC.

A single count supports this clone. V gene TRBV2 combines with J gene TRBJ1-1; D not certain. This CDR3 is built from 15 residues. Trimming shortened V by 6 bases and J by 7 bases, and 21 bases separated the two germline ends. CDR1 and CDR2 from the germline V gene are SNHLY and FYNNEI. CDR3 sequence (DNA): TGTGCCAGCAGGCCTCGAGGCGGTCCCGGAGGTGAAGCTTTCTTT. This sequence encodes CASRPRGGPGGEAFF.

The V call is TRBV3-1 (or the pseudogene TRBV3-2), the J call TRBJ2-7; 8 nucleotides match TRBD1. The CDR3 sequence is 13 residues long. CDR1 is LGHDT, CDR2 YNNKEL, per germline (reference sequence). The ends lost 5 bases at V and 2 bases at J; junction bases unmatched: 2. The CDR3 reads CASSKQGAYEQYF. Written as DNA, the CDR3 is TGTGCCAGCAGCAAACAGGGGGCCTACGAGCAGTACTTC.

The gene calls are TRBV4-1 and TRBJ1-3; 9 bases line up with TRBD1. This CDR3 region has 22 residues. Germline V gene sequence: CDR1 MGHRA, CDR2 YSYEKL. The V segment lost 5 bases and the J segment 3 bases; nucleotides outside the gene matches: 26. The CDR3 here is CASSSLTIPGTGKPFGGNTIYF. CDR3 sequence (DNA): TGCGCCAGCAGCAGTTTAACCATACCCGGGACAGGGAAACCTTTCGGTGGAAACACCATATATTTT.

V gene TRBV3-1 (or the pseudogene TRBV3-2) combines with J gene TRBJ2-3, with 7 bases fitting TRBD2. The germline V gene encodes CDR1 LGHDT and CDR2 YNNKEL (reference sequence). Losses at the gene ends were 4 bases for V and 2 bases for J; bases not matched to a gene: 12. This CDR3 has 17 residues. CDR3 sequence (DNA): TGTGCCAGCAGCCCCCCCTACCGGGGAGGGATCACAGATACGCAGTATTTT. As protein: CASSPPYRGGITDTQYF.

CDR3 DNA sequence: TGTGCCAGCAGCTGGGACAGGGCGGTCGGGGAGCTGTTTTTT. It is translated as CASSWDRAVGELFF. This chain connects TRBV5-6 to TRBJ2-2; 9 bases match TRBD1. The CDR3 contains 14 residues. From germline, CDR1 is SGHDT and CDR2 YYEEEE. Trimming took 3 bases from V and 7 from J; bases not matched to a gene: 4.

The rearrangement uses TRBV6-5 and TRBJ2-5; TRBD2 agrees at 7 bases. The CDR3 is made up of 14 amino acids. After removal of 7 bases from V and 4 bases from J, the junction contained 9 bases not matched to a gene. From germline, CDR1 is MNHEY and CDR2 SVGAGI. The CDR3: CASKSPGGRETQYF. The DNA of the CDR3 is TGTGCCAGCAAATCCCCCGGGGGGAGAGAGACCCAGTACTTC.

As DNA, the CDR3 is TGCGCCAGCAGCTTGGGGGAGTCGGGGAACTATGGCTACACCTTC. It codes for CASSLGESGNYGYTF. The V gene is TRBV5-1, the J gene TRBJ1-2; D not certain. Germline V CDR1 and CDR2: SGHRS, YFSETQ. V lost 0 bases to trimming and J lost 2 bases, with 11 bases between them. This CDR3 has 15 residues.

The V and J genes are TRBV7-2 and TRBJ1-5; the match to TRBD1 covers 9 bases. Germline trimming cut 5 bases from V and 5 bases from J; bases unmatched to any gene: 7. The germline gives CDR1 SGHTA, CDR2 FQGNSA. CDR3 size: 15 residues. CDR3: CASSLTGTGYQPQHF. The CDR3 coding sequence is TGTGCCAGCAGCCTCACCGGGACAGGGTATCAGCCCCAGCATTTT.

This clone rates as medium-sized. This sequence joins TRBV19 and TRBJ2-7; 8 nucleotides agree with TRBD2. J lost 7 bases, V lost 9 bases, and 11 bases had no gene match. Germline values: CDR1 LNHDA, CDR2 SQIVND (reference sequence). The CDR3 consists of 13 residues. The CDR3 DNA follows: TGTGCCAGCCGGGGGGGGGCCGGTGGAGAGCAGTACTTC. Protein sequence: CASRGGAGGEQYF.

This clone was counted a few times. The chain couples TRBV4-1 to TRBJ2-7; 7 bases align to TRBD1. Germline loops: CDR1 MGHRA, CDR2 YSYEKL. The CDR3 sequence is 14 residues long. V shed 2 bases, J shed 5 bases, and the junction held 6 bases outside the gene matches. The DNA of the CDR3 is TGCGCCAGCAGCCAACCAGGGGGTTTGGACGAGCAGTACTTC. Protein sequence: CASSQPGGLDEQYF.

J is TRBJ1-5 and V is TRBV7-9; D is unresolved. The germline V gene has CDR1 SEHNR and CDR2 FQNEAQ (reference sequence). This CDR3 comprises 13 residues. V was clipped by 8 bases and J by 0 bases, with 8 bases between them. In DNA form, the CDR3 reads TGTGCCAGCTCGCGGGATAGCAATCAGCCCCAGCATTTT. Encoded protein: CASSRDSNQPQHF.

For this clone: The junction and the germline gene differ at one end; a read error may be behind it. The J gene is TRBJ2-7, the V gene TRBV6-5, with a tentative D call TRBD2 (6 bases). The CDR3 is 14 residues long. Germline V gene sequence: CDR1 MNHEY, CDR2 SVGAGI. The DNA for the CDR3 is TGTGCCAGCACGGGGGTGAGGTCGACCGATACGGTAGACTTC. As protein: CASTGVRSTDTVDF.

This sequence joins TRBV7-2 and TRBJ2-7; D perhaps matches TRBD1 (6 bases). Deletions cut 6 bases from V and 3 bases from J, with 18 bases between. The CDR3 is 15 residues long. Germline V CDR1 and CDR2: SGHTA, FQGNSA. CDR3 bases: TGTGCCAGCAGTCTAGAGGGGACAACCCTCTACGAGCAGTACTTC. Translation: CASSLEGTTLYEQYF.

Written as DNA, the CDR3 is TGTGCCAGCAACGTAGGGGGTAGGAACTATGGCTACACCTTC. This sequence encodes CASNVGGRNYGYTF. The V and J genes are TRBV6-5 and TRBJ1-2, with a possible D match to TRBD1 (6 bases). CDR1 and CDR2 (germline): MNHEY, SVGAGI. Trimming pared 7 bases from V and 2 bases from J, leaving 14 bases between. CDR3 size: 14 residues.

The table lists this clone with a count of one. The chain links TRBV13 to TRBJ2-1; D is perhaps TRBD2 (7 bases). V was shortened by 0 bases and J by 3 bases, with 24 bases between the two germline ends. This CDR3 is 20 amino acids long. The germline CDR1 and CDR2 sequences are PRHDT and FYEKMQ (reference sequence). In nucleotides, the CDR3 is TGTGCCAGCAGCTTAGGAGCGAGGTTTATTGAGCGGGACATCTACAATGAGCAGTTCTTC. Translating gives CASSLGARFIERDIYNEQFF.

This clone has just one count. This chain connects TRBV5-1 to TRBJ2-7; 9 bases agree with TRBD1. The V gene's germline CDR1 is SGHRS and CDR2 YFSETQ. J lost 2 bases, V lost 5 bases, and 11 bases had no gene match. CDR3 length equals 16 residues. The DNA for the CDR3 is TGCGCCAGCAGTGTCTCCCGGGACAGGGTTCCCTACGAGCAGTACTTC. Protein sequence: CASSVSRDRVPYEQYF. The full variable domain, completed using reference TRBV5-1 and TRBJ2-7, is KAGVTQTPRYLIKTRGQQVTLSCSPISGHRSVSWYQQTPGQGLQFLFEYFSETQRNKGNFPGRFSGRQFSNSRSEMNVSTLELGDSALYLCASSVSRDRVPYEQYFGPGTRLTVT.

This clone was recorded only once. The CDR3 is CAWSQTGGVDWLAEAFF. CDR3 coding DNA: TGTGCCTGGAGCCAAACAGGGGGCGTAGATTGGTTGGCTGAAGCTTTCTTT. The rearrangement uses TRBV30 and TRBJ1-1; the match to TRBD1 covers 9 bases. Germline V CDR1 and CDR2: GTSNPN, SVGIG (reference sequence). The CDR3 covers 17 residues. V lost 3 bases to trimming and J lost 6 bases; unmatched junction nucleotides: 17.

The chain is built from TRBV6-5 and TRBJ2-3; 10 nucleotides line up with TRBD1. V dropped 5 bases and J dropped 4; count of bases not matched to a gene: 6. Per the germline V gene, CDR1 is MNHEY and CDR2 is SVGAGI. This CDR3 is built from 15 residues. CDR3 bases: TGTGCCAGCAGTCGGGGGACAGGGGAGGCAGATACGCAGTATTTT. This codes for CASSRGTGEADTQYF.

J is TRBJ2-5 and V is TRBV4-1; D perhaps matches TRBD1 (6 bases). CDR3 length equals 14 residues. V was pared by 2 bases and J by 1 base, with 8 bases between. Germline loops: CDR1 MGHRA, CDR2 YSYEKL. As DNA, the CDR3 is TGCGCCAGCAGCCAAAGGACAGCCCAAGAGACCCAGTACTTC. Its translation: CASSQRTAQETQYF.

This CDR3 reads CASSVGLSQDTQYF. The CDR3 DNA reads as TGTGCCAGCAGCGTAGGTTTATCCCAGGATACGCAGTATTTT. V is TRBV9 and J is TRBJ2-3; D gene unclear. This CDR3 is built from 14 residues. Trimming removed 0 bases from V and 6 bases from J, with 11 bases in between. CDR1 and CDR2 (germline): SGDLS, YYNGEE.